These 19 T cell receptor beta chains originate from one sample sequenced in a study of T cells expressing NK-cell markers. Each CDR3 protein gets one entry in TCRdb, which reprocessed the 5' RACE reads and gives no DNA. The sample totals about 150,000 distinct CDR3 sequences. The sequencing sample was made of blood T cells: a sorted CD56 or NKG2C T cell subset, CD4+ or CD8+ T cells, or bulk PBMC T cells (not recorded which). The receptors were gathered from a woman aged 50 to 60 in good health.

The rearrangement links TRBV7-9 to TRBJ2-3. CDR3 size: 15 residues. CDR1 and CDR2 from the germline V gene are SEHNR and FQNEAQ (reference sequence). The CDR3 is CASSLWVGSTDTQYF.

V usage is TRBV7-9 and J usage is TRBJ2-1; the D gene TCRdb calls, TRBD2, cannot be checked with no DNA. Germline values: CDR1 SEHNR, CDR2 FQNEAQ (reference sequence). The CDR3 spans 14 residues. CDR3 amino acids: CASSLVAGRGWEFF.

This rearrangement joins TRBV7-6 to TRBJ2-3. Per the germline V gene, CDR1 is SGHVS and CDR2 is FNYEAQ. The CDR3 runs to 15 residues. CDR3 amino acids: CASSLDRWDRDTQYF.

This chain joins TRBV12-3 or TRBV12-4 and TRBJ2-1; with no DNA, the TCRdb D assignment of TRBD2 cannot be verified. The CDR3 sequence is 13 residues long. CDR3 residues: CASHSGTNNEQFF.

V usage is TRBV24-1 and J usage is TRBJ2-1; the D gene TCRdb calls, TRBD1, cannot be checked with no DNA. This CDR3 is built from 16 residues. The germline V gene encodes CDR1 KGHDR and CDR2 SFDVKD. The CDR3 reads CATSDLSRGVGNEQFF.

The rearrangement uses TRBV27 and TRBJ2-5; no DNA is available, so the TRBD2 call from TCRdb remains unchecked. Germline V CDR1 and CDR2: MNHEY, SMNVEV (reference sequence). This CDR3 is built from 15 residues. CDR3 region: CASASLAGEGETQYF.

The chain employs TRBV10-3 and TRBJ2-7; checking the TCRdb D call of TRBD2 is not possible without DNA. Germline V gene sequence: CDR1 ENHRY, CDR2 SYGVKD. This CDR3 has 15 amino acids. CDR3 residues: CAISGGVAFGYEQYF.

V and J are TRBV7-9 and TRBJ2-4. Per germline, CDR1 SEHNR and CDR2 FQNEAQ (reference sequence). This CDR3 contains 15 residues. The CDR3 reads CASSLAQGSKNIQYF. The full variable domain, in which reference TRBV7-9 and TRBJ2-4 provide the parts outside the CDR3, is DTGVSQNPRHKITKRGQNVTFRCDPISEHNRLYWYRQTLGQGPEFLTYFQNEAQLEKSRLLSDRFSAERPKGSFSTLEIQRTEQGDSAMYLCASSLAQGSKNIQYFGAGTRLSVL.

The J gene is TRBJ1-4, the V gene TRBV27. The CDR3 spans 14 residues. Germline V gene data show CDR1 as MNHEY and CDR2 as SMNVEV (reference sequence). The CDR3 here is CASAKLEEGEKLFF.

V and J are TRBV5-1 and TRBJ2-1; no DNA is available, so the TRBD2 call from TCRdb remains unchecked. The CDR3 runs 17 residues. The germline CDR1 and CDR2 sequences are SGHRS and YFSETQ. CDR3 sequence reads: CASSLDLEGHSVNEQFF.

The V and J genes are TRBV4-1 and TRBJ2-5; without DNA, the TCRdb call of TRBD2 cannot be checked. CDR1 and CDR2 (germline): MGHRA, YSYEKL. This CDR3 contains 15 residues. CDR3 loop: CASSQERLAGITQYF.

The CDR3 sequence: CASGRANTGELFF. The genes are TRBV7-9 and TRBJ2-2; TCRdb's assignment of TRBD2 cannot be checked, as there is no DNA. The germline CDR1 and CDR2 sequences are SEHNR and FQNEAQ (reference sequence). This CDR3 contains 13 residues.

The rearrangement links TRBV2 to TRBJ1-2; as DNA is missing, the TRBD1 call by TCRdb cannot be tested. The CDR3 extends over 13 amino acids. Germline V CDR1 and CDR2: SNHLY, FYNNEI. The CDR3 here is CASSAGTFYGYTF.

The CDR3 loop is CSVVNRGYGYTF. This chain connects TRBV29-1 to TRBJ1-2; the D call from TCRdb, TRBD1, cannot be confirmed without DNA. Looked up from germline, CDR1 is SQVTM and CDR2 is ANQGSEA. This CDR3 region has 12 residues. The entire variable domain, with the rest obtained from reference TRBV29-1 and TRBJ1-2, is as follows: SAVISQKPSRDICQRGTSLTIQCQVDSQVTMMFWYRQQPGQSLTLIATANQGSEATYESGFVIDKFPISRPNLTFSTLTVSNMSPEDSSIYLCSVVNRGYGYTFGSGTRLTVV.

The gene calls are TRBV7-2 and TRBJ2-3; the TCRdb D gene call, TRBD1, has no DNA to confirm it. The CDR3 runs 15 residues. Germline lookup yields CDR1 SGHTA and CDR2 FQGNSA. The chain's CDR3 is CASSLGALNTDTQYF.

CDR3: CASSVGQYNEQFF. The chain recombines TRBV6-2 or TRBV6-3 with TRBJ2-1. Germline CDR1 is MNHEY and CDR2 is SVGEGT. This CDR3 comprises 13 residues.

This chain links TRBV4-1 with TRBJ1-6; TCRdb gives TRBD1 as the D gene, but with no DNA this cannot be confirmed. This CDR3 has 14 residues. Germline V lookup: CDR1 MGHRA, CDR2 YSYEKL. The CDR3 loop reads CASSHADRNSPLHF.

The genes are TRBV12-3 or TRBV12-4 and TRBJ1-1; TCRdb calls TRBD1, which cannot be checked without DNA. The CDR3 consists of 14 residues. CDR3 residues: CASSSTGGSAEAFF.

This chain links TRBV7-9 with TRBJ2-7; the D gene TCRdb calls, TRBD1, cannot be checked with no DNA. Germline lookup yields CDR1 SEHNR and CDR2 FQNEAQ (reference sequence). The CDR3 consists of 13 residues. The CDR3: CASSPQGAGEQYF.